These 21 T cell receptor beta chains originate from one sample sequenced in a study of cytomegalovirus exposure and HLA in healthy donors. PCR was performed using 60 Vbeta and 13 Jbeta primers. The table came from immunoSEQ multiplex PCR; TCRdb's copy has only in-frame clones and leaves some out. This sample yields fewer than 150,000 clones, of which less than 20% are seen a single time; over 1.5% belongs to the top ten. Input material: PBMCs. The receptors stem from a woman between 18 and 30 years old in good health and CMV-seronegative.

The gene calls are TRBV6-5 and TRBJ2-1; 8 bases are a match to TRBD2. Germline V gene sequence: CDR1 MNHEY, CDR2 SVGAGI. The CDR3 sequence is 12 residues long. V lost 5 bases and J lost 15; bases outside the gene matches: 9. DNA of the CDR3: TGTGCCAGCAGTCCCGGGGGGGGGCGAAGGTTCTTC. It translates to CASSPGGGRRFF.

This clone is a singleton in its sample. The rearrangement links TRBV10-2 to TRBJ2-5; 7 bases match TRBD1. The V gene end was trimmed by 5 bases and the J gene end by 5 bases; junction bases not matched to a gene: 5. There are 13 residues in the CDR3. Germline V gives CDR1 WSHSY, CDR2 SAAADI. The CDR3 DNA is TGCGCCAGCAGTTTTACAGGGGACGAGACCCAGTACTTC. Its translation is CASSFTGDETQYF.

The chain joins TRBV6-6 to TRBJ2-3; TRBD2 is a possible D gene (6 bases). Trimming stripped 6 bases from V and 5 bases from J, with 9 bases between. Germline loops: CDR1 MNHNY, CDR2 SVGAGI (reference sequence). The CDR3 extends over 12 amino acids. CDR3 sequence: CASRGRLDTQYF. CDR3 nucleotides: TGTGCCAGCAGGGGGAGGTTAGATACGCAGTATTTT.

This clone was found a few times. V usage is TRBV5-1 and J usage is TRBJ2-7, with 8 bases that match TRBD2. J was trimmed by 5 bases and V by 4 bases; bases with no gene match: 11. Germline assignment: CDR1 SGHRS and CDR2 YFSETQ. The CDR3 totals 15 residues. The CDR3 region has the DNA TGCGCCAGCAGCCCGGGGGGGAGGGGCGTCCACGAGCAGTACTTC. Protein: CASSPGGRGVHEQYF.

This chain connects TRBV9 to TRBJ1-2; 8 bases agree with TRBD1. This CDR3 is 15 amino acids long. J gave up 8 bases and V 3 bases, and 12 bases lay outside the gene matches. Germline V CDR1 and CDR2: SGDLS, YYNGEE. The CDR3, as DNA: TGTGCCAGCAGCGGCCCAGGGCAGGGGGCGCCAGGCTACACCTTC. Its protein is CASSGPGQGAPGYTF.

Only a few counts were recorded for this clone. The V call is TRBV15, the J call TRBJ2-5; 7 bases are shared with TRBD2. CDR1 and CDR2 (germline): LNHNV, YYDKDF (reference sequence). The CDR3 covers 15 residues. V dropped 0 bases and J dropped 4; count of bases not matched to a gene: 5. The CDR3 bases are TGTGCCACCAGCAGAGAAGCGGGGATTGGAGAGACCCAGTACTTC. Translating it yields CATSREAGIGETQYF.

This chain uses TRBV6-5 with TRBJ2-2; perhaps TRBD2 as D (5 bases). Trimming shortened V by 8 bases and J by 5 bases, and 12 bases separated the two germline ends. The germline CDR1 and CDR2 sequences are MNHEY and SVGAGI. This CDR3 is built from 13 residues. The chain's CDR3 is CASGEKPTGELFF. The CDR3 DNA follows: TGTGCCAGCGGGGAGAAGCCGACCGGGGAGCTGTTTTTT.

V gene TRBV18 combines with J gene TRBJ1-1, with D tentatively TRBD1 (6 bases). Germline V gene lookup returns CDR1 KGHSH and CDR2 LQKENI. This CDR3 has 20 residues. Trimming removed 3 bases at V and 1 base at J, with 27 bases between. The CDR3 sequence: CASSPTGNLPSGLANTEAFF. In DNA, the CDR3 is TGTGCCAGCTCACCCACAGGGAATCTCCCCTCAGGTTTGGCGAACACTGAAGCTTTCTTT.

The chain recombines TRBV29-1 with TRBJ1-1; weak D call: TRBD1 (6 bases). CDR1 and CDR2 from the germline V gene are SQVTM and ANQGSEA. The V and J ends lost 7 bases and 1 base respectively, with 10 bases between them. The CDR3 spans 12 residues. CDR3 sequence (DNA): TGCAGCGCAGAACAGGGGAACACTGAAGCTTTCTTT. Translating gives CSAEQGNTEAFF.

The sample holds a few counts of this clone. This chain joins TRBV6-5 and TRBJ1-1, with a weak D call TRBD1 (5 bases). Germline V gives CDR1 MNHEY, CDR2 SVGAGI. The CDR3 spans 13 residues. V was trimmed by 6 bases and J by 5 bases, leaving 13 bases between them. CDR3 sequence: CASRRPGGTEAFF. Written as DNA, the CDR3 is TGTGCCAGCAGAAGACCCGGGGGGACTGAAGCTTTCTTT.

The chain uses TRBV6-4 and TRBJ2-1; D is perhaps TRBD2 (6 bases). Per germline, CDR1 MRHNA and CDR2 SNTAGT. V lost 0 bases to trimming and J lost 4 bases, with 10 bases between them. This CDR3 is 15 amino acids long. DNA of the CDR3: TGTGCCAGCAGTGACTCGCCGGAGGGGTACAATGAGCAGTTCTTC. Its protein is CASSDSPEGYNEQFF.

This clone showed up just a few times. This rearrangement joins TRBV28 to TRBJ2-5, with TRBD2 as a possible D gene (7 bases). The germline V gene encodes CDR1 MDHEN and CDR2 SYDVKM. V lost 5 bases and J 4 bases, leaving 20 bases between the germline ends. The CDR3 length is 16 residues. In nucleotides, the CDR3 is TGTGCCAGCAGTCCCGGTGGGGGGGCAGGTCGAGAGACCCAGTACTTC. This sequence encodes CASSPGGGAGRETQYF.

The chain links TRBV6-5 to TRBJ1-1; the D gene is possibly TRBD1 (5 bases). The CDR3 has 11 amino acids. CDR1 is MNHEY, CDR2 SVGAGI, per germline. Trimming left V 4 bases short and J 7 bases short, with 7 bases between. The CDR3 DNA reads TGTGCCAGCAGTTTGGGGCATGAAGCTTTCTTT. As protein: CASSLGHEAFF.

This clone has only a few counts. The chain recombines TRBV28 with TRBJ1-2; D perhaps matches TRBD1 (6 bases). The CDR3 covers 15 residues. Germline loops: CDR1 MDHEN, CDR2 SYDVKM. With 5 bases removed from V and 2 bases from J, the gap between germline ends came to 15 bases. DNA of the CDR3: TGTGCCAGCAGTGCCCCGGGACATCGGAACTATGGCTACACCTTC. Protein product: CASSAPGHRNYGYTF.

The DNA for the CDR3 is TGTGCCAGCAGCGTAGGCAGGGCCACCCAAGAGACCCAGTACTTC. Its protein is CASSVGRATQETQYF. The V and J genes are TRBV9 and TRBJ2-5, with D tentatively TRBD1 (5 bases). Deletions cut 0 bases from V and 1 base from J, with 10 bases between. Germline V CDR1 and CDR2: SGDLS, YYNGEE. This CDR3 has 15 amino acids.

Notes on this clone: An end of the junction differs from the germline gene, which may be a read error. The chain has TRBV7-9 and TRBJ2-1; 14 nucleotides align to TRBD2. CDR1 is SEHNR, CDR2 FQNEAQ, per germline (reference sequence). This CDR3 contains 19 residues. Written as DNA, the CDR3 is TGTGCCAGCAGCTTAGTTGGGACTAGCGGGGGATCATCCTTCAATGAGCAGTTCTTC. Translating it yields CASSLVGTSGGSSFNEQFF.

This chain links TRBV9 with TRBJ2-3; possible D gene TRBD2, 5 bases. Per germline, CDR1 SGDLS and CDR2 YYNGEE. The V end was cut by 2 bases, the J end by 2 bases, with 24 bases between. This CDR3 is built from 19 residues. This chain's CDR3 is CASSVGIVLGGSLTDTQYF. DNA for the CDR3: TGTGCCAGCAGCGTTGGGATTGTGCTTGGCGGGTCTCTCACAGATACGCAGTATTTT.

About this clone itself: The junction and the germline gene differ at one end; a read error may be behind it. The same CDR3 also results from other DNA sequences found in this sample. The CDR3 sequence: CASSLRQKNSNQPQHF. CDR3 DNA: TGTGCCAGCAGCTTACGACAGAAGAATAGCAATCAGCCTCAGCATTTT. This sequence joins TRBV7-9 and TRBJ1-5; a possible D gene is TRBD1 (5 bases). This CDR3 region has 16 residues. Germline CDR1 SEHNR, CDR2 FQNEAQ (reference sequence).

This clone was seen only a few times. The chain is built from TRBV6-5 and TRBJ2-5, with TRBD1 matching over 7 bases. With V trimmed by 2 bases and J by 0 bases, 3 bases remained unmatched. The CDR3 runs to 15 residues. The germline CDR1 and CDR2 sequences are MNHEY and SVGAGI. The CDR3 region is CASSYLTGYQETQYF. DNA of the CDR3: TGTGCCAGCAGTTACCTGACAGGGTACCAAGAGACCCAGTACTTC.

The genes are TRBV4-1 and TRBJ2-6; D possibly corresponds to TRBD2 (5 bases). Germline V gene sequence: CDR1 MGHRA, CDR2 YSYEKL. The CDR3 is 16 amino acids. Trimming pared 1 base from V and 2 bases from J, leaving 9 bases between. The chain's CDR3 is CASSQVGEPGANVLTF. The CDR3 nucleotides read TGCGCCAGCAGCCAAGTCGGGGAGCCTGGGGCCAACGTCCTGACTTTC.

This clone came up a few times. The rearrangement uses TRBV29-1 and TRBJ1-1; no reliable D call. Germline lookup yields CDR1 SQVTM and CDR2 ANQGSEA. This CDR3 is 13 amino acids long. Trimming stripped 4 bases from V and 1 base from J, with 10 bases between. This CDR3 is CSVAREWNTEAFF. The CDR3 nucleotides read TGCAGCGTTGCGCGGGAGTGGAACACTGAAGCTTTCTTT.